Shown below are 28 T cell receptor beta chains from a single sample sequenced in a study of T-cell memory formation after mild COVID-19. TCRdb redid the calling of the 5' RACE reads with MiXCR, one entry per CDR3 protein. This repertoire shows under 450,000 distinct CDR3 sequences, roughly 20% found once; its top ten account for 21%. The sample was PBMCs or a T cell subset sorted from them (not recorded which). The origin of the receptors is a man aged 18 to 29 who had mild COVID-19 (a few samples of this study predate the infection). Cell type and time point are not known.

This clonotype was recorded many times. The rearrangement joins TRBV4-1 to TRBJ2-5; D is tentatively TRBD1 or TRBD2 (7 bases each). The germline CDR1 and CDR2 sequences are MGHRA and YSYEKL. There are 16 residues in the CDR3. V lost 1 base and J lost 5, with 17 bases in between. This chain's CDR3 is CASSQAGAGGGETQYF. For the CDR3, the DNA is TGCGCCAGCAGCCAAGCTGGAGCAGGGGGGGGGGAGACCCAGTACTTC.

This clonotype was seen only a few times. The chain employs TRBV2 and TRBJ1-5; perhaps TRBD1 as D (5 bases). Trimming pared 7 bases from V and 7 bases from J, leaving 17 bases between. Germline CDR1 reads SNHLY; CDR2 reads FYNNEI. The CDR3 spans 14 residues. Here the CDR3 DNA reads TGTGCCAGCATGTTGCGAGGGGAAGGACAGCCCCAGCATTTT. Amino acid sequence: CASMLRGEGQPQHF.

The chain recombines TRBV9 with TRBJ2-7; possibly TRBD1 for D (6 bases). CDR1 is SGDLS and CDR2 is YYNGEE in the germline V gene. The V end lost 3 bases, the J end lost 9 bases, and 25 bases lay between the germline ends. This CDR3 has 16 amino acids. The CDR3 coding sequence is TGTGCCAGCAGCGCGGGCACAGGGTTCACCCGCGCATCGCAGTACTTC. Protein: CASSAGTGFTRASQYF. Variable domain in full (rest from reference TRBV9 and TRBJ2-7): DSGVTQTPKHLITATGQRVTLRCSPRSGDLSVYWYQQSLDQGLQFLIQYYNGEERAKGNILERFSAQQFPDLHSELNLSSLELGDSALYFCASSAGTGFTRASQYFGPGTRLTVT.

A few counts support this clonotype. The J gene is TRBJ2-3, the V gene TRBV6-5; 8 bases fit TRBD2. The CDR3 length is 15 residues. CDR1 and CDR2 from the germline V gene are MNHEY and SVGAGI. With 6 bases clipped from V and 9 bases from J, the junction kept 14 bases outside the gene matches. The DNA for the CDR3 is TGTGCCAGCAGGGTGACTAGCGCGAGGCTAATCACGCAGTATTTT. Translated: CASRVTSARLITQYF.

CDR3 protein: CASGGHGGLAGYTF. The CDR3 region has the DNA TGTGCCAGCGGGGGACACGGGGGCCTCGCTGGCTACACCTTC. The chain joins TRBV7-9 to TRBJ1-2, with a possible D match to TRBD1 (6 bases). The germline V gene encodes CDR1 SEHNR and CDR2 FQNEAQ (reference sequence). This CDR3 region has 14 residues. V lost 8 bases to trimming and J lost 7 bases, with 20 bases between them.

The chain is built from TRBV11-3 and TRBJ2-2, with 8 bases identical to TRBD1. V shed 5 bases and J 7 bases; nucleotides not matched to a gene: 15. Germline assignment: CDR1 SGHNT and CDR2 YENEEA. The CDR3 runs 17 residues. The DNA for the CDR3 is TGTGCCAGCAGCATCACGACAGGGGCGTTCGGCGACGGGGAGCTGTTTTTT. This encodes CASSITTGAFGDGELFF. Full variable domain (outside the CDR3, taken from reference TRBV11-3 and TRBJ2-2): EAGVVQSPRYKIIEKKQPVAFWCNPISGHNTLYWYLQNLGQGPELLIRYENEEAVDDSQLPKDRFSAERLKGVDSTLKIQPAELGDSAVYLCASSITTGAFGDGELFFGEGSRLTVL.

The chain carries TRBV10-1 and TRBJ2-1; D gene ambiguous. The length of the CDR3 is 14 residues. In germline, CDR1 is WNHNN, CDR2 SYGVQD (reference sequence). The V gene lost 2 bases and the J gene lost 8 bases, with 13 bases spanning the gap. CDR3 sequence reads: CASSERLGKDEQFF. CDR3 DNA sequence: TGCGCCAGCAGTGAGAGGTTGGGGAAGGATGAGCAGTTCTTC.

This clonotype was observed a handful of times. CDR3 amino acids: CASSQEEETSYEQYV. In nucleotides, the CDR3 is TGCGCCAGCAGCCAAGAAGAGGAGACTAGCTACGAGCAGTACGTC. The chain joins TRBV4-3 to TRBJ2-7, with a possible D match to TRBD2 (6 bases). Per germline, CDR1 LGHNA and CDR2 YSLEER. Trimming shortened V by 0 bases and J by 3 bases, and 12 bases separated the two germline ends. The CDR3 is 15 residues long.

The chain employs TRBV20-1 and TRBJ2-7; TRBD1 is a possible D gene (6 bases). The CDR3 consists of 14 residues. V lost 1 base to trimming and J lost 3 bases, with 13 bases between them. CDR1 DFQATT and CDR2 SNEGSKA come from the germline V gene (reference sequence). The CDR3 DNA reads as TGCAGTGCTAGAGGGACAGCGGCTTACTACGAGCAGTACTTC. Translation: CSARGTAAYYEQYF.

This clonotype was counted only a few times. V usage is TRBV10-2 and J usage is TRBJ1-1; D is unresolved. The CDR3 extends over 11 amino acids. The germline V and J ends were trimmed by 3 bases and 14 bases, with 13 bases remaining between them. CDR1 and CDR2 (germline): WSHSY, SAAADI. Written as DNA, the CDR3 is TGCGCCAGCAGTGAAGGGAGCGAAGGATTCTTT. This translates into CASSEGSEGFF.

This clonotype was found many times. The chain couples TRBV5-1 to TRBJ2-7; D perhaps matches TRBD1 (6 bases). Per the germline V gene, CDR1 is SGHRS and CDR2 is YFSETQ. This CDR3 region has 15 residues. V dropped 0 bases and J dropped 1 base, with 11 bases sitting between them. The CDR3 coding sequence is TGCGCCAGCAGCTTGGCCGAACAGGGTTCCTACGAGCAGTACTTC. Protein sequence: CASSLAEQGSYEQYF.

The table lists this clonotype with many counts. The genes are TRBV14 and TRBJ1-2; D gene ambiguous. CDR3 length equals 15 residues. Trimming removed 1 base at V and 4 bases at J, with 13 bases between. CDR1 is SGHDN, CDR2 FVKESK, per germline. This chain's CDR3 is CASSQAHNSPYGYTF. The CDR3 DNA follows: TGTGCCAGCAGCCAAGCGCACAATAGTCCCTATGGCTACACCTTC.

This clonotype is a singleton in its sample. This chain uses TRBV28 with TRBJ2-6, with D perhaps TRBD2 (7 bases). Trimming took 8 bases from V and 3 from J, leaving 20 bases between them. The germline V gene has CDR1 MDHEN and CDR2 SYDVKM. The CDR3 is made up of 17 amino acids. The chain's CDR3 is CASCPRKGGIGANVLTF. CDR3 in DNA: TGTGCCAGCTGTCCGCGAAAGGGGGGGATTGGGGCCAACGTCCTGACTTTC.

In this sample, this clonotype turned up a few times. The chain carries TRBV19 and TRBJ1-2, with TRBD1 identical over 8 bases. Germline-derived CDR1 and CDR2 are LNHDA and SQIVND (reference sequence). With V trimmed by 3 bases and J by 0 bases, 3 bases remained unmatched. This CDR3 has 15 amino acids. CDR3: CASSIRDRSNYGYTF. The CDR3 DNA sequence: TGTGCCAGTAGTATTCGGGACAGGTCTAACTATGGCTACACCTTC.

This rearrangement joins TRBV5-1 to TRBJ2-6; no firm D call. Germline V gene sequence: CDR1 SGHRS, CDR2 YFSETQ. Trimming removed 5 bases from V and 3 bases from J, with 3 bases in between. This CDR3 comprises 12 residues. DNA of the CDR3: TGCGCCAGCAGGTATGGGGCCAACGTCCTGACTTTC. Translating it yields CASRYGANVLTF.

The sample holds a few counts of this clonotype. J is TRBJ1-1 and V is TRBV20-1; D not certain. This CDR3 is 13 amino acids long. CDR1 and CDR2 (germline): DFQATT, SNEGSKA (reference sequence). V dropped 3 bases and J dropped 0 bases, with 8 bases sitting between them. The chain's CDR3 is CSASNSLNTEAFF. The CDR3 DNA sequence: TGCAGTGCTAGTAACAGTTTGAACACTGAAGCTTTCTTT.

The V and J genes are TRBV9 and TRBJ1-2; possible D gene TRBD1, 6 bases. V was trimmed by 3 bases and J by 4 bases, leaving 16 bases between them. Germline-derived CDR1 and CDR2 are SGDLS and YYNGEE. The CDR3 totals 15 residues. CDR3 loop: CASSAAPDSFYGYTF. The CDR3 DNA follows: TGTGCCAGCAGCGCCGCGCCGGACAGTTTCTATGGCTACACCTTC.

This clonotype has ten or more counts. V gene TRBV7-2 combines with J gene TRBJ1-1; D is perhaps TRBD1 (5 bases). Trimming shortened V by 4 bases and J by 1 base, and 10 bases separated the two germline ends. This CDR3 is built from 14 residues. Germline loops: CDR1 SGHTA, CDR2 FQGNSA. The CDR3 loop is CASSYGTANTEAFF. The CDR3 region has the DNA TGTGCCAGCAGCTACGGGACGGCGAACACTGAAGCTTTCTTT.

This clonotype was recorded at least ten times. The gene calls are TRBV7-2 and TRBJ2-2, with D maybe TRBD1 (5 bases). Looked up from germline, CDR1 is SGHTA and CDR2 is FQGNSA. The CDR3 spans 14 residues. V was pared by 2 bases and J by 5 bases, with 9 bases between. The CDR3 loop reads CASSLIQGTGELFF. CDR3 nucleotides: TGTGCCAGCAGCTTAATTCAGGGAACCGGGGAGCTGTTTTTT.

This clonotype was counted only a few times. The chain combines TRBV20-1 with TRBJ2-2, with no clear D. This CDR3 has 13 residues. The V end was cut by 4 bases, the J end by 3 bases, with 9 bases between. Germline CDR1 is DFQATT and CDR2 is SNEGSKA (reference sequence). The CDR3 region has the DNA TGCAGTGCTAACAACGCTCACACCGGGGAGCTGTTTTTT. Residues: CSANNAHTGELFF.

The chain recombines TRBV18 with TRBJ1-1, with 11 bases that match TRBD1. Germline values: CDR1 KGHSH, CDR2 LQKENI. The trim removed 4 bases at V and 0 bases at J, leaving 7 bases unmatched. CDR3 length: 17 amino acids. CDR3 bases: TGTGCCAGCTCACTGCGGACAGGGGGCATCGTGAACACTGAAGCTTTCTTT. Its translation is CASSLRTGGIVNTEAFF.

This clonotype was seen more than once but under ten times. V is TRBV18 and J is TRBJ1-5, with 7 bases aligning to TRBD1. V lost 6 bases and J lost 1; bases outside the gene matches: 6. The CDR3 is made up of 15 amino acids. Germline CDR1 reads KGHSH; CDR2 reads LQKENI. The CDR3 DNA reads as TGTGCCAGCTCCGACGGACAGGCGAGCAATCAGCCCCAGCATTTT. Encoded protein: CASSDGQASNQPQHF.

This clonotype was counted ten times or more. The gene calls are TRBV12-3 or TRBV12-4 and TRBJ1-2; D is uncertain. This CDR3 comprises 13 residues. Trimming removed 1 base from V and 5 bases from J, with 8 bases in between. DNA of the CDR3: TGTGCCAGCAGTTTAGGCCAGATTTATGGCTACACCTTC. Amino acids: CASSLGQIYGYTF.

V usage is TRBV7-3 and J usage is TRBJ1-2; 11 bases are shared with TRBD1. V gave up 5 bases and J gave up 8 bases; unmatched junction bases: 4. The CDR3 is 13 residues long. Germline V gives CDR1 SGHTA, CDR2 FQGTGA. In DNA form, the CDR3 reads TGTGCCAGCAGCGCCCGGACAGGGGGCGGCTACACCTTC. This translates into CASSARTGGGYTF. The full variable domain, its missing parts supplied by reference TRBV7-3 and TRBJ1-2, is GAGVSQTPSNKVTEKGKYVELRCDPISGHTALYWYRQSLGQGPEFLIYFQGTGAADDSGLPNDRFFAVRPEGSVSTLKIQRTERGDSAVYLCASSARTGGGYTFGSGTRLTVV.

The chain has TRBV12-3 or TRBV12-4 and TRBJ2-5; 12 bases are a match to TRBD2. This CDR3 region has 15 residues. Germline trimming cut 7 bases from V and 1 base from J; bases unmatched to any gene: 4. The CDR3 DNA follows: TGTGCCAGCACCCTGACTAGCGGGAGCCAAGAGACCCAGTACTTC. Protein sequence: CASTLTSGSQETQYF.

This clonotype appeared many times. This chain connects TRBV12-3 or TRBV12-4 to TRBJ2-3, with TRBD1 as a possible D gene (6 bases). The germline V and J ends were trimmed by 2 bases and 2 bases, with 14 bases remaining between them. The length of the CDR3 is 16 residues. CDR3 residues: CASSLPFGGYTDTQYF. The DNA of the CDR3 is TGTGCCAGCAGTTTACCCTTTGGGGGCTACACAGATACGCAGTATTTT.

The CDR3 loop reads CASSLGQVFAGNTIYF. The CDR3 nucleotides read TGTGCCAGCAGCTTAGGACAGGTCTTCGCTGGAAACACCATATATTTT. V and J are TRBV7-2 and TRBJ1-3; D is perhaps TRBD1 (6 bases). The CDR3 has 16 amino acids. The V end was cut by 1 base, the J end by 2 bases, with 12 bases between. Germline assignment: CDR1 SGHTA and CDR2 FQGNSA.

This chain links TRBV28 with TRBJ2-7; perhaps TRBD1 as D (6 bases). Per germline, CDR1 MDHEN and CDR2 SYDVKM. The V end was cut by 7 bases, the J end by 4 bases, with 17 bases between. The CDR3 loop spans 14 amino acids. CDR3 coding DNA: TGTGCCAGCACCCTCTGGGGGCGCGGGTACGAGCAGTACGTC. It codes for CASTLWGRGYEQYV.